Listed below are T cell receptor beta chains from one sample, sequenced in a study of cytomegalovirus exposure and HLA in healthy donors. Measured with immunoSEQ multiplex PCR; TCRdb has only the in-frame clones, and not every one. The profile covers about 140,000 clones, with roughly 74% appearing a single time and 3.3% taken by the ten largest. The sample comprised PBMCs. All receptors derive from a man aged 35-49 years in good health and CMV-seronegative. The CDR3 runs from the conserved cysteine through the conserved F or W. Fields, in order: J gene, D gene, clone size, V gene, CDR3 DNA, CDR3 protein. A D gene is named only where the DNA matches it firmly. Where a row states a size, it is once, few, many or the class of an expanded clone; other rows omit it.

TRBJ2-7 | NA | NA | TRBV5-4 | TGTGCCAGCAGTGCGGCTCCCGAGCCCTTCCACGAGCAGTACTTC | CASSAAPEPFHEQYF
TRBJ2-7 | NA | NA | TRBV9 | TGTGCCAGCAGCGCGACCGACAGGCCCTACGAGCAGTACTTC | CASSATDRPYEQYF
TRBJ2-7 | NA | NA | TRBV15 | TGTGCCACCAGCAGAGATATCGCAGGGGTTTCCTACGAGCAGTACTTC | CATSRDIAGVSYEQYF
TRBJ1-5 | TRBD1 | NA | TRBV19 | TGTGCCAGTAGTGAGAGACAGGGGAATCAGCCCCAGCATTTT | CASSERQGNQPQHF
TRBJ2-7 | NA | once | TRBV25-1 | TGTGCCAGCAATACAGGCTACGAGCAGTACTTC | CASNTGYEQYF
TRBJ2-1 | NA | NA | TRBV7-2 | TGTGCCAGCAGCGACCAGGGGGGCCCCTACAATGAGCAGTTCTTC | CASSDQGGPYNEQFF
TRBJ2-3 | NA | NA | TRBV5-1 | TGCGCCAGCAGCTTGGGGTGGGTAGGGGCGAGCACAGATACGCAGTATTTT | CASSLGWVGASTDTQYF
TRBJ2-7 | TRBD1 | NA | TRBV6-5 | TGTGCCAGCTGGGATGGGGGACAGAGCTACGAGCAGTACTTC | CASWDGGQSYEQYF
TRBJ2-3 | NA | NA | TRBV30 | TGTGCCGGATCCCCCTTAGCGAGAGGCACGCAGTATTTT | CAGSPLARGTQYF
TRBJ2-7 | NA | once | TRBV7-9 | TGTGCCAGCAGCCCCAAGGGGTTCTACGAGCAGTACTTC | CASSPKGFYEQYF
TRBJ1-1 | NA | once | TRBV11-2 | TGTGCCAGCAGCTTAGGGGAGACTGAAGCTTTCTTT | CASSLGETEAFF
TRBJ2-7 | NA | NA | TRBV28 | TGTGCCAGCAGCACACCTACGGGTCTTACTTACGAGCAGTACTTC | CASSTPTGLTYEQYF
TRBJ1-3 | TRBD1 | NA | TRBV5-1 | TGCGCCAGCAGCTTGGATAGGACAGGGAGTGGCCGTGGTGGAAACACCATATATTTT | CASSLDRTGSGRGGNTIYF
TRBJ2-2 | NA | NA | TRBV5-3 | TGTGCCAGAAGCCCAGGGGTAAACACCGGGGAGCTGTTTTTT | CARSPGVNTGELFF
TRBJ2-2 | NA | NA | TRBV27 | TGTGCCAGCAGTTCGGGGGACTCGAACACCGGGGAGCTGTTTTTT | CASSSGDSNTGELFF
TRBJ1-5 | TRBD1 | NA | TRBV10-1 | TGCGCCAGCAGTGACTACGGGACAGCCTTTGATCAGCCCCAGCATTTT | CASSDYGTAFDQPQHF
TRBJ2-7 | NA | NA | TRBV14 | TGTGCCAGCAGCCTCAGTTCCCCAGGGGGAGGCTACGAGCAGTACTTC | CASSLSSPGGGYEQYF
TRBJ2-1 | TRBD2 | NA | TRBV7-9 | TGTGCCAGCAGCTTAGCGGTAGCGGGGCCCTCCTACAATGAGCAGTTCTTC | CASSLAVAGPSYNEQFF
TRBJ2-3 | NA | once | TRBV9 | TGTGCCAGCAGCATTCGACAGGCCAGCACAGATACGCAGTATTTT | CASSIRQASTDTQYF
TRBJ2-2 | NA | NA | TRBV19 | TGTGCCAGTACCCCCCAAGCAGGGCCCGGGGAGCTGTTTTTT | CASTPQAGPGELFF
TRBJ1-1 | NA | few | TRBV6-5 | TGTGCCAGCAGGAACTTAGTCCGGGGGGGGAGTGAAGCTTTCTTT | CASRNLVRGGSEAFF
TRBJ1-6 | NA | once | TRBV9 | TGTGCCAGCCGAGGAGCCAATTCACCCCTCCACTTT | CASRGANSPLHF
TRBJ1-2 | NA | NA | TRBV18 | TGTGCCAGCTCACCTCCCGCCCTAAGGGGCGACTATGGCTACACCTTC | CASSPPALRGDYGYTF
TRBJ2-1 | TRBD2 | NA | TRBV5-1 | TGCGCCAGCAGCTCGGGAGGGCAGCTATCCTACAATGAGCAGTTCTTC | CASSSGGQLSYNEQFF
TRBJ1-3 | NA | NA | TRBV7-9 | TGTGCCAGCAGCTTATTAATAGAAAACACCATATATTTT | CASSLLIENTIYF
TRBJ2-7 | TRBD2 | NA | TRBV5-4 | TGTGCCAGCAGCATGACTAGCGGAAACTACGAGCAGTACTTC | CASSMTSGNYEQYF
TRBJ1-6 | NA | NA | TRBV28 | TGTGCCAGCGTTTCCTCTCCGGGACAATATAATTCACCCCTCCACTTT | CASVSSPGQYNSPLHF
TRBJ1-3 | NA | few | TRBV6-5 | TGTGCCAGCAGTTATACAGGAGTCGAGGGAAACACCATATATTTT | CASSYTGVEGNTIYF
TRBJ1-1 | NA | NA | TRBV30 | TGTGCCTGGAGTTGGCGACAGTCTTCGAACACTGAAGCTTTCTTT | CAWSWRQSSNTEAFF
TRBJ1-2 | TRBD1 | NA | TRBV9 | TGTGCCAGCAGGGGCCGGGACAGGGCTTTAGGCTACACCTTC | CASRGRDRALGYTF
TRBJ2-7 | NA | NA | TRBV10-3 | TGTGCCATCCGGGGTTGGGAGGGGGAATTCTACGAGCAGTACTTC | CAIRGWEGEFYEQYF
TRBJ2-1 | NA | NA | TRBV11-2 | TGTGCCAGCAGCTTAAACGCGGGGAGGCGGGGTGAGCAGTTCTTC | CASSLNAGRRGEQFF
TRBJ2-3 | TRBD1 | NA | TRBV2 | TGTGCCAGCACGGGACAGGGGCGCACAGATACGCAGTATTTT | CASTGQGRTDTQYF
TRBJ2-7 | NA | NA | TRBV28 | TGTGCCAGCAGCAGGGATGTGTCCCCGGACGAGCAGTACTTC | CASSRDVSPDEQYF
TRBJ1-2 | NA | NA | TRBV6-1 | TGTGCCAGCACCAACTGGGAGGGCTACACCTTC | CASTNWEGYTF
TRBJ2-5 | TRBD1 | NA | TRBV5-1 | TGCGCCAGCAGCTCCCTGGGACAGCAAGAGACCCAGTACTTC | CASSSLGQQETQYF
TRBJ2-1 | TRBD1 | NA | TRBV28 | TGTGCCAGCAGTTTCTGGGGACAGCTAAACAATGAGCAGTTCTTC | CASSFWGQLNNEQFF
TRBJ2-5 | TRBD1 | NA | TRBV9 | TGTGCCAGCAGCGTAGCTAGGACAGGGGGTAGGCAAGAGACCCAGTACTTC | CASSVARTGGRQETQYF
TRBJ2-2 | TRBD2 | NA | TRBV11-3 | TGTGCCAGCAGCTCGACTAGCTCTCTTGGCGGGGAGCTGTTTTTT | CASSSTSSLGGELFF
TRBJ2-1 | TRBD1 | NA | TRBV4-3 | TGCGCCAGCAGCCAAGTAAGGGACAGGTACAATGAGCAGTTCTTC | CASSQVRDRYNEQFF
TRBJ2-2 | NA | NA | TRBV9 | TGTGCCAGCAGCGACCTCCCTACGAACACCGGGGAGCTGTTTTTT | CASSDLPTNTGELFF
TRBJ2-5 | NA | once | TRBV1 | TGCACCAGCAGCCAAGGGACTAGCGGGGGGCCTTTAGACGGGGAGACCCAGTACTTC | CTSSQGTSGGPLDGETQYF
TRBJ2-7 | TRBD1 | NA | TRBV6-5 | TGTGCCAGCAGGACAGGGGATAACTACGAGCAGTACTTC | CASRTGDNYEQYF
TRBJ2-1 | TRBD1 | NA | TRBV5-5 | TGTGCCAGCAGCTTGCCGGGACAGGCTTCTCTTATCCTCTTC | CASSLPGQASLILF
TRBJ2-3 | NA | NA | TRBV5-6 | TGTGCCAGCAGCGCCGATCCAGCGGAAAGCACAGATACGCAGTATTTT | CASSADPAESTDTQYF
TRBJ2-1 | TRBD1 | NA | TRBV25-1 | TGTGCCAGCAGTGGGGCCTGGGGACAGGGAGGCAATGAGCAGTTCTTC | CASSGAWGQGGNEQFF
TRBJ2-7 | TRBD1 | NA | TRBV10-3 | TGTGCCATACAAGGGACAGGGTTGGACGAGCAGTACTTC | CAIQGTGLDEQYF
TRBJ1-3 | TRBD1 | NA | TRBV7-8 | TGTGCCAGCAGCCCCCGGGACAGGGGGACTGGAAACACCATATATTTT | CASSPRDRGTGNTIYF
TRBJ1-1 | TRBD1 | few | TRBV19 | TGTGCCAGTAGTACAAGGACAGGCATGAACACTGAAGCTTTCTTT | CASSTRTGMNTEAFF
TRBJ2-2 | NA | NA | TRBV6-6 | TGTGCCAGCAGTTGGACAGTAGGCACCGGGGAGCTGTTTTTT | CASSWTVGTGELFF
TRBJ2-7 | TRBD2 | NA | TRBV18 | TGTGCCAGCTCACCAACCGGACTAGCGGTCCCAACCTACGAGCAGTACTTC | CASSPTGLAVPTYEQYF
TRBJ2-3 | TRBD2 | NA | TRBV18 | TGTGCCAGCTCCCAGGCGCTAGCGGATTACACAGATACGCAGTATTTT | CASSQALADYTDTQYF
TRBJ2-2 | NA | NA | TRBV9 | TGTGCCAGTGAAGGGGGACAAGCGAACACCGGGGAGCTGTTTTTT | CASEGGQANTGELFF